The present T cell receptor beta chain was sequenced within a study of OX40 agonist ivuxolimab in advanced cancers. Study-level information: A partial response was reached by three patients: one with hepatocellular carcinoma and two with cutaneous melanoma.

Measured with immunoSEQ multiplex PCR; TCRdb has only the in-frame clones, and not every one. The sample includes about 64,000 clones, 91% of them seen just once. This CDR3 contains 15 residues. J gave up 1 base and V 5 bases, and 1 base lay outside the gene matches. The germline CDR1 and CDR2 sequences are LNHDA and SQIVND (reference sequence). The chain is built from TRBV19 and TRBJ2-3; 12 bases agree with TRBD2. The TCR was taken from an adult with an advanced solid tumor such as melanoma, head and neck, liver or kidney cancer. The starting material was CD4+ or CD8+ T cells sorted from blood, obtained in a trial of the OX40 agonist ivuxolimab. This CDR3 is CASSRTSGGTDTQYF. CDR3 nucleotides: TGTGCCAGTAGTCGGACTAGCGGGGGCACAGATACGCAGTATTTT. Complete variable domain (other parts from reference TRBV19 and TRBJ2-3): DGGITQSPKYLFRKEGQNVTLSCEQNLNHDAMYWYRQDPGQGLRLIYYSQIVNDFQKGDIAEGYSVSREKKESFPLTVTSAQKNPTAFYLCASSRTSGGTDTQYFGPGTRLTVL.